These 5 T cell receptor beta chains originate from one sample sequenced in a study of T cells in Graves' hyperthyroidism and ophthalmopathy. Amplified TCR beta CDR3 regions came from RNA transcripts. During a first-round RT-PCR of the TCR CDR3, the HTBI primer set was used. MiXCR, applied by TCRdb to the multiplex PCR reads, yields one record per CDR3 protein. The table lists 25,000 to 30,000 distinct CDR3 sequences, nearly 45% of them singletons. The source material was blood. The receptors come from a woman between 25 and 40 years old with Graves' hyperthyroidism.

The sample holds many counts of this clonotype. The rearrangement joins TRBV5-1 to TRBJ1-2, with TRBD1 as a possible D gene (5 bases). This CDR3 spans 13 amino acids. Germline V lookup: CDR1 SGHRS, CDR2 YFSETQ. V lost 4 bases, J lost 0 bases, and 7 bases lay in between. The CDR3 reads CASSVQANYGYTF. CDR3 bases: TGCGCCAGCAGCGTACAGGCTAACTATGGCTACACCTTC. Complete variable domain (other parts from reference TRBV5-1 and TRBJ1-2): KAGVTQTPRYLIKTRGQQVTLSCSPISGHRSVSWYQQTPGQGLQFLFEYFSETQRNKGNFPGRFSGRQFSNSRSEMNVSTLELGDSALYLCASSVQANYGYTFGSGTRLTVV.

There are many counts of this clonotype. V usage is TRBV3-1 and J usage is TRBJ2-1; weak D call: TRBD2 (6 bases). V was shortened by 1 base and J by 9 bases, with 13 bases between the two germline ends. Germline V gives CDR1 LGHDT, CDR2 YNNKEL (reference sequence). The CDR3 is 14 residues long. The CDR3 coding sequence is TGTGCCAGCAGCCAAGTGGGGGGTTTAGGTGAGCAGTTCTTC. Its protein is CASSQVGGLGEQFF.

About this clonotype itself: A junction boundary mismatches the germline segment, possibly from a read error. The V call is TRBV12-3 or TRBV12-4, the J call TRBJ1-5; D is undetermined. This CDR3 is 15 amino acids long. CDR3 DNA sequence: TGTGCCGGCTCCTATCAGGAGAGTAGCGATCAGCCCCAGCATTTT. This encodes CAGSYQESSDQPQHF.

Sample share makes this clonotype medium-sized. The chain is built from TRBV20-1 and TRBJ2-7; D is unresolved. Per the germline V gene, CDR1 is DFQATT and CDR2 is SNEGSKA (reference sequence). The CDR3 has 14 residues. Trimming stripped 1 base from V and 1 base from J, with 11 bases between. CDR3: CSARADTASYEQYF. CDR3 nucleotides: TGCAGTGCTAGAGCTGATACTGCTTCCTACGAGCAGTACTTC.

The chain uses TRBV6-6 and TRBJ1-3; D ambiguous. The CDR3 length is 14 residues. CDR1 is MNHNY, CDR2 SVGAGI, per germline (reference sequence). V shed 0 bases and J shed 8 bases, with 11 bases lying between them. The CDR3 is CASSYSGASDTIYF. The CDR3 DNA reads TGTGCCAGCAGTTACTCCGGCGCAAGTGACACCATATATTTT.